Sequencing of this T cell receptor (beta chain) was carried out in a study of blood T cell repertoires in COVID-19. Study summary: Acute and convalescent COVID-19 specimens originated in the United States, Italy and Spain. T cells, B-cell-depleted T cells, or PBMCs provided the cDNA or gDNA that served as material.

Clones were sequenced by immunoSEQ multiplex PCR, and TCRdb holds only the in-frame ones, with some missing. The sample records 270,000 or so clones, 70% to 90% being singletons. Seattle patients were enrolled while actively infected and followed longitudinally. Germline CDR1 is SGHNT and CDR2 is YYREEE (reference sequence). The CDR3 has 13 residues. Trimming removed 4 bases at V and 5 bases at J, with 10 bases between. The sequenced sample was peripheral blood. The receptor was isolated from a woman in her twenties or thirties with COVID-19, enrolled during active disease. The chain combines TRBV5-4 with TRBJ2-1, with a possible D match to TRBD2 (6 bases). The CDR3 DNA reads TGTGCCAGCAGCCCGGGCGGGAACAATGAGCAGTTCTTC. Its translation is CASSPGGNNEQFF.